This T cell receptor beta chain was sequenced in a study of blood T cell repertoires in COVID-19. For the study at large: Samples representing acute and convalescent COVID-19 were sourced from the United States, Italy and Spain.

Enrolled through a virtual design, the participants were between 18 and 89 years of age and came from 24 US areas. Cohort 3 recovery required two negative PCRs, clearance, or symptom resolution. The CDR3 sequence is 14 residues long. CDR1 and CDR2 from the germline V gene are SGHRS and YFSETQ. Trimming left V 0 bases short and J 6 bases short, with 12 bases between. Measured with immunoSEQ multiplex PCR; TCRdb has only the in-frame clones, and not every one. Of about 460,000 clones in the sample, about nine tenths were seen once. The sample comprised PBMCs or T cells enriched from blood (not recorded which). The receptor's source is a woman aged 55-69 years who had recovered from COVID-19. The chain uses TRBV5-1 and TRBJ1-2; D is possibly TRBD1 (6 bases). CDR3 loop: CASSLEQGVDGYTF. The CDR3, as DNA: TGCGCCAGCAGCTTGGAACAGGGAGTGGATGGCTACACCTTC. Variable domain in full (rest from reference TRBV5-1 and TRBJ1-2): KAGVTQTPRYLIKTRGQQVTLSCSPISGHRSVSWYQQTPGQGLQFLFEYFSETQRNKGNFPGRFSGRQFSNSRSEMNVSTLELGDSALYLCASSLEQGVDGYTFGSGTRLTVV.